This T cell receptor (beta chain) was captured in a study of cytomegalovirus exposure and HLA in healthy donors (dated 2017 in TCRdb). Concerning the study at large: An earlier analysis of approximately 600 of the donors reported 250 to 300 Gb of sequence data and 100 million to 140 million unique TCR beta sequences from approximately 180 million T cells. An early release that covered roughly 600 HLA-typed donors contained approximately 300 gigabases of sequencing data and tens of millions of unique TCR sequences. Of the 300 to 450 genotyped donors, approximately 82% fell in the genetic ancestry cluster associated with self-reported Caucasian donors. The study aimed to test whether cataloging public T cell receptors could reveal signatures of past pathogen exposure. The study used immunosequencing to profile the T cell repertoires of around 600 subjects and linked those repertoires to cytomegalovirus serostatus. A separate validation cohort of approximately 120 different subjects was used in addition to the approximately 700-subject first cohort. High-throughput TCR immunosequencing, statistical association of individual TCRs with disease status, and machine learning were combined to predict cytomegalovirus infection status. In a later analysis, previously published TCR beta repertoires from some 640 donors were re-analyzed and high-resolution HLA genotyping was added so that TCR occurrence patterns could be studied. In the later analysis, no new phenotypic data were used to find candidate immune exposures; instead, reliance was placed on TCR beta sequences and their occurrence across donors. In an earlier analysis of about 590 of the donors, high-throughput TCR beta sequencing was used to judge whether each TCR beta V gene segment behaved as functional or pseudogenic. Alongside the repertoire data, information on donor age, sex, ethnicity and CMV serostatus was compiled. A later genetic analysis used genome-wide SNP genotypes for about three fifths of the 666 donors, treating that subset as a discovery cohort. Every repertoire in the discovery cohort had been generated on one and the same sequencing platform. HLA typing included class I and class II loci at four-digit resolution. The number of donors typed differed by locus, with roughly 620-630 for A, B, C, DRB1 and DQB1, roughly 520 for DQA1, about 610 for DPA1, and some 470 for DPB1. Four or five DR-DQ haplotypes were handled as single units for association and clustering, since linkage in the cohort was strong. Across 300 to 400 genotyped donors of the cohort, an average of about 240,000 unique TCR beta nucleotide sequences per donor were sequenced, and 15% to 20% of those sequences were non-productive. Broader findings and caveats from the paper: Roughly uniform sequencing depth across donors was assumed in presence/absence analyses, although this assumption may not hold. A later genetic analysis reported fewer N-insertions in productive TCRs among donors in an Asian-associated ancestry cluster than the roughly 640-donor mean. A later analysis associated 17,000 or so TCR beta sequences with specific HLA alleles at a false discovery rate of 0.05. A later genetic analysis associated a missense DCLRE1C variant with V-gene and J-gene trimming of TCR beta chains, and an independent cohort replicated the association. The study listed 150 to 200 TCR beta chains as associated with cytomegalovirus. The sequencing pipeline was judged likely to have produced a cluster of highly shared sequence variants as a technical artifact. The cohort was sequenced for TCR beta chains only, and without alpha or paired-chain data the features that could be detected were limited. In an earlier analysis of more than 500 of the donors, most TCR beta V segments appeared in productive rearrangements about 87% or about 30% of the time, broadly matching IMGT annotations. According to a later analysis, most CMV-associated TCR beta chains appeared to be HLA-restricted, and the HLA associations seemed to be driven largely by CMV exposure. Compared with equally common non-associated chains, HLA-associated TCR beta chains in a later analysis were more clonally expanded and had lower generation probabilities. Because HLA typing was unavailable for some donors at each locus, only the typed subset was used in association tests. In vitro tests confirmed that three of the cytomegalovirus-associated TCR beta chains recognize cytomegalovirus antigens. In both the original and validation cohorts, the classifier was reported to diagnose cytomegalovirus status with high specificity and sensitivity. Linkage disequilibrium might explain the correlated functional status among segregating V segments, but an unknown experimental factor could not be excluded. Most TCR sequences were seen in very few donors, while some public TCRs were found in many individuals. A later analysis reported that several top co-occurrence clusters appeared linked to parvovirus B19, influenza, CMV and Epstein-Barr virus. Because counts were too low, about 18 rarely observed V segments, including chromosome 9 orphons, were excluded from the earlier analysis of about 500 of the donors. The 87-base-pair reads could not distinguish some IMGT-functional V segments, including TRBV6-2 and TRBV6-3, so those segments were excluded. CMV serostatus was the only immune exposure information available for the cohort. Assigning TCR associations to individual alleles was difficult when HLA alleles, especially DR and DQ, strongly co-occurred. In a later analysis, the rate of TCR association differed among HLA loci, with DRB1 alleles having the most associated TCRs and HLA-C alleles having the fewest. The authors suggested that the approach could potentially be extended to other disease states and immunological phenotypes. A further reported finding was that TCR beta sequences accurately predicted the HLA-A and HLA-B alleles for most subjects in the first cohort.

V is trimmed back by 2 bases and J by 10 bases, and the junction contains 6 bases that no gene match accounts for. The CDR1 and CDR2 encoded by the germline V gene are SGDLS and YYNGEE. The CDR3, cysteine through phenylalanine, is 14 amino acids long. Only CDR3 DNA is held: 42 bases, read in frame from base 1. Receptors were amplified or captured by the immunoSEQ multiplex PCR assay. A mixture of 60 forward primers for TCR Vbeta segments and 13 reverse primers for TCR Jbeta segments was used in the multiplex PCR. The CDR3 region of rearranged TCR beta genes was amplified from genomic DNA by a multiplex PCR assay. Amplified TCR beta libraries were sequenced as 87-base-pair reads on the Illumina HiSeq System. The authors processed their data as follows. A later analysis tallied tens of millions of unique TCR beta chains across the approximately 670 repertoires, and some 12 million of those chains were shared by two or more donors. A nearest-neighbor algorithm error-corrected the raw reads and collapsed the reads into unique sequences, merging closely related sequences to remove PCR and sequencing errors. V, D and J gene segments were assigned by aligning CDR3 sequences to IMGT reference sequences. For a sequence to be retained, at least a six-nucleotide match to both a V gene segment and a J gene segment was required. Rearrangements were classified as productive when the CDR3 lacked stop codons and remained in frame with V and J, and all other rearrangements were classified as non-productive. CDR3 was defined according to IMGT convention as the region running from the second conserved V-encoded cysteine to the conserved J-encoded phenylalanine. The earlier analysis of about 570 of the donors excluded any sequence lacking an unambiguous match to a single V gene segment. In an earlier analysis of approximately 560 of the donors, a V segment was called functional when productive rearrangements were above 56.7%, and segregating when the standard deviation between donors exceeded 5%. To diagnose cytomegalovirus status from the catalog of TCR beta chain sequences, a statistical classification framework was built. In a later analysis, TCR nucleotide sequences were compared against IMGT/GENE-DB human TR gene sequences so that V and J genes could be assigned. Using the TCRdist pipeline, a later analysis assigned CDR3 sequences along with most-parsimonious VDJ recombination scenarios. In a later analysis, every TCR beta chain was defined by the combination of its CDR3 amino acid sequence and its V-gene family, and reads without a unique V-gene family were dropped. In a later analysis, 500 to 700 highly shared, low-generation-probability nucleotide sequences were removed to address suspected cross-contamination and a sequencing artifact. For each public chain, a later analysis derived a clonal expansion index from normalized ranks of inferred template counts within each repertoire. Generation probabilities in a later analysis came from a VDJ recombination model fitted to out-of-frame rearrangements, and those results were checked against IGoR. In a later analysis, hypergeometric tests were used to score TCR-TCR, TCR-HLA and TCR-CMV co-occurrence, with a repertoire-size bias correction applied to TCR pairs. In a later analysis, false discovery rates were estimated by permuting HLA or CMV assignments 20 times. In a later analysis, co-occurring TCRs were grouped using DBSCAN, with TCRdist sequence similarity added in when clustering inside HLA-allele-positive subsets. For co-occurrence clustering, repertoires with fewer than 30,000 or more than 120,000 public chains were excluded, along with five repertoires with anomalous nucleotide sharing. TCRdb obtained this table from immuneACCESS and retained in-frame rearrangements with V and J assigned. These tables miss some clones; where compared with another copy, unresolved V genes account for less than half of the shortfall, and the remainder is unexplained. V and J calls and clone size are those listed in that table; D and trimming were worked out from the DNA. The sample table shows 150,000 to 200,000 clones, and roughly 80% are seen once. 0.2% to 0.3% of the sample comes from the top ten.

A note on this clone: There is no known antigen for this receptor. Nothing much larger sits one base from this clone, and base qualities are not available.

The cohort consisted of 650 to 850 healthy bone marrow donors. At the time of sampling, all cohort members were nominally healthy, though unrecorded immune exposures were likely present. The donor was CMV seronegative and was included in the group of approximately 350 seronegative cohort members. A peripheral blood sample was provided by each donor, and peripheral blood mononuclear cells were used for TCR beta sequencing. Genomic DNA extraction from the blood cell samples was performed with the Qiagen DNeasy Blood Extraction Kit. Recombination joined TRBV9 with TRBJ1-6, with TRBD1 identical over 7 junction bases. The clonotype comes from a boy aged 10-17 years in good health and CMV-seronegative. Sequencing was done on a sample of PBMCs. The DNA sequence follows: TGTGCCAGCAGCGTCACCGACAGGGACTCACCCCTCCACTTT. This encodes CASSVTDRDSPLHF.